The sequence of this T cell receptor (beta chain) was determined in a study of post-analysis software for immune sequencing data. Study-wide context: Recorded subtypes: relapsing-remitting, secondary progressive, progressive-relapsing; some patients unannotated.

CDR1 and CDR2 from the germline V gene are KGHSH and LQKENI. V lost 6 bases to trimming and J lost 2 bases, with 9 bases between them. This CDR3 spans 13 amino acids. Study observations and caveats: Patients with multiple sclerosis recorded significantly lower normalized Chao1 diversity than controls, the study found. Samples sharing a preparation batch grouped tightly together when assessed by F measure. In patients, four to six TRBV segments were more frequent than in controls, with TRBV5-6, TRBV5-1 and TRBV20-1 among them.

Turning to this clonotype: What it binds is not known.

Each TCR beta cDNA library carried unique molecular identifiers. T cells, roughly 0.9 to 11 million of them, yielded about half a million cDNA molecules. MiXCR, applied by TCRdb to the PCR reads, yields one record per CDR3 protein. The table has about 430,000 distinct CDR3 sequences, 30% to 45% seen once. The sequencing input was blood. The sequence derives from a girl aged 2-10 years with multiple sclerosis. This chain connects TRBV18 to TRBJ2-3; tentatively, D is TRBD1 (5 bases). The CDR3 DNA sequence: TGTGCCAGCTCCTCGGACATCACAGATACGCAGTATTTT. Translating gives CASSSDITDTQYF. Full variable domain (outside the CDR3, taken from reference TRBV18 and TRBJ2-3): NAGVMQNPRHLVRRRGQEARLRCSPMKGHSHVYWYRQLPEEGLKFMVYLQKENIIDESGMPKERFSAEFPKEGPSILRIQQVVRGDSAAYFCASSSDITDTQYFGPGTRLTVL.